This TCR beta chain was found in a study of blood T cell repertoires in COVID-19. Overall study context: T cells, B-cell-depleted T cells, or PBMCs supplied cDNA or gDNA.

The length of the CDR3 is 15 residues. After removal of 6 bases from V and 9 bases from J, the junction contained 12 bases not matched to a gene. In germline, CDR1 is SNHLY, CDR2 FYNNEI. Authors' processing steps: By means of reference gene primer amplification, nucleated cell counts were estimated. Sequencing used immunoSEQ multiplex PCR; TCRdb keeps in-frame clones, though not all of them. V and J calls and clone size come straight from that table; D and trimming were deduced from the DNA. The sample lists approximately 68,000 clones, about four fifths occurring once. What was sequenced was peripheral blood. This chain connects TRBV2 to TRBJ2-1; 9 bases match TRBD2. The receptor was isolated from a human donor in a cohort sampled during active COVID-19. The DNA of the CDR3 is TGTGCCAGCAGGCTTCCGGGACTAGCAGGGAGTGAGCAGTTCTTC. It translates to CASRLPGLAGSEQFF.